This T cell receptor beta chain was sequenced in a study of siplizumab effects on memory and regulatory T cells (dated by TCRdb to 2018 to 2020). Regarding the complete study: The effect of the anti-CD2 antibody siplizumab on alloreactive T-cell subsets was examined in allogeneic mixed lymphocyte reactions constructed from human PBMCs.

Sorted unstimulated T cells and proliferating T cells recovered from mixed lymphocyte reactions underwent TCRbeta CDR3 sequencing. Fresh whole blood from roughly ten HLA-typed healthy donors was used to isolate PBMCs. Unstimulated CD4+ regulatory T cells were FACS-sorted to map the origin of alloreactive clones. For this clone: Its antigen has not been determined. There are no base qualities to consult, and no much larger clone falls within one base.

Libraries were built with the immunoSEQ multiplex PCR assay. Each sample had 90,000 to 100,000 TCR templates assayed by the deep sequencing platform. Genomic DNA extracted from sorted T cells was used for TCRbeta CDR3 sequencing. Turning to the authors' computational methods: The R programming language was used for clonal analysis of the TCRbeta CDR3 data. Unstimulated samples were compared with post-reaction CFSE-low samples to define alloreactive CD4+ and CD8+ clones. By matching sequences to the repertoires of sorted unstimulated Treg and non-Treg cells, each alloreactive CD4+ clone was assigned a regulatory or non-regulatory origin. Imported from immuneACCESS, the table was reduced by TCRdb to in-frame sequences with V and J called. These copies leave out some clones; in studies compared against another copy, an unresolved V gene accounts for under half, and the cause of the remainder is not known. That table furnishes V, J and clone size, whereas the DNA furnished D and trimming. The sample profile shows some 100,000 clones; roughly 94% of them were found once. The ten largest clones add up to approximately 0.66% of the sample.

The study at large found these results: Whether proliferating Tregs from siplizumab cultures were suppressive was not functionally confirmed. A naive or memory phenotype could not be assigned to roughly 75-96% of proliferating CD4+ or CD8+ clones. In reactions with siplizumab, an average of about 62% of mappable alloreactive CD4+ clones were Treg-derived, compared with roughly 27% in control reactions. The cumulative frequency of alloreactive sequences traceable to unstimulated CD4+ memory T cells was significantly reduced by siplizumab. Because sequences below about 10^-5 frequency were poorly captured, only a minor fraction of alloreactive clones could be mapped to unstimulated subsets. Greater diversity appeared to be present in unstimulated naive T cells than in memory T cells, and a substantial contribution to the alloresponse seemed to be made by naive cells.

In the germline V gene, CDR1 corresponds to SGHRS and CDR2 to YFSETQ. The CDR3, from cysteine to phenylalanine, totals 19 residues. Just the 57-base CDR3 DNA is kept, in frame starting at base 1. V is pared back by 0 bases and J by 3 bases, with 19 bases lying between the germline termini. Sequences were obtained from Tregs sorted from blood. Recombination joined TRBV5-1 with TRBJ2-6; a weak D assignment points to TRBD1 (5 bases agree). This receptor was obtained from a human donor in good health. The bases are TGCGCCAGCAGCTTGGGCAGGGCAGGAATTAACGGTGGGGCCAACGTCCTGACTTTC. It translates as CASSLGRAGINGGANVLTF.